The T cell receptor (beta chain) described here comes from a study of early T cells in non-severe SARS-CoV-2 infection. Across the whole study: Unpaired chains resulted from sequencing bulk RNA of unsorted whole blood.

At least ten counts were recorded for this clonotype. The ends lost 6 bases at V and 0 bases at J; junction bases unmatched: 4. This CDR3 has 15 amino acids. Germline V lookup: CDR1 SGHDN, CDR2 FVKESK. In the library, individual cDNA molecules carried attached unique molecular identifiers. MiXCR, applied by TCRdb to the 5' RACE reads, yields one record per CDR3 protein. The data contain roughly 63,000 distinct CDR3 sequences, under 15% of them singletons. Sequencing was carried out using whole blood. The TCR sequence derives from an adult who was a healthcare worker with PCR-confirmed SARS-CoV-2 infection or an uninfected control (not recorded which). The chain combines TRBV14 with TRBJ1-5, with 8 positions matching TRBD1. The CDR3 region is CASSQGASSNQPQHF. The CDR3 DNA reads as TGTGCCAGCAGTCAGGGGGCGTCTAGCAATCAGCCCCAGCATTTT. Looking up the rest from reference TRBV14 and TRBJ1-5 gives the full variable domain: EAGVTQFPSHSVIEKGQTVTLRCDPISGHDNLYWYRRVMGKEIKFLLHFVKESKQDESGMPNNRFLAERTGGTYSTLKVQPAELEDSGVYFCASSQGASSNQPQHFGDGTRLSIL.